This TCR beta chain was identified during a study of beta chain features in type 1 diabetes. The overall study: Patients looked much like healthy donors when it came to age, gender and cell yields. Findings and caveats of the study: Type 1 diabetes patients had fewer VDJ junction insertions and more deletions. Shorter templates might be favored by PCR, equally in patients and controls.

What was sequenced were expressed TCRB transcripts, since all of the isolated RNA had been reverse transcribed. Sequenced by immunoSEQ multiplex PCR; TCRdb stores in-frame clones only, minus some. The data contain roughly 500,000 clones, 9.5% to 12% of them singletons. Per the germline V gene, CDR1 is SNHLY and CDR2 is FYNNEI. There are 12 residues in the CDR3. Each sorted population was over 95% pure. This clone was detected only a few times. Its specificity is unknown. The junction departs from germline at one end; a sequencing error may be responsible. V gene TRBV2 combines with J gene TRBJ2-2, with D uncertain. Sequencing was performed on naive CD4+ T cells from blood. This receptor was identified in a woman aged 18-29 years in good health. In DNA, the CDR3 is TGTGCCAGCGGCGGATCGTCCTTCGGCTTCGACTTT. Translated: CASGGSSFGFDF. Variable domain in full (rest from reference TRBV2 and TRBJ2-2): EPEVTQTPSHQVTQMGQEVILRCVPISNHLYFYWYRQILGQKVEFLVSFYNNEISEKSEIFDDQFSVERPDGSNFTLKIRSTKLEDSAMYFCASGGSSFGFDFGEGSRLTVL.